Here is one TCR beta chain with its context. Its antigen is still unknown. Given a much more abundant clone one base away, this may be a read error. The CDR3 has 15 amino acids, counting the end cysteine and phenylalanine. CDR3 DNA only is kept here, 45 bases in frame from base 1. The germline V gene (reference sequence) provides CDR1 GTSNPN and CDR2 SVGIG. This specimen belongs to a study of human T cells and chemical hapten exposure (dated by TCRdb to the early 2020s). For the wider study: For sensitization, 2% DPC in acetone was applied to a roughly 2 cm by roughly 2 cm area of upper inner arm skin. Patients additionally received weekly therapeutic DPC doses to the scalp throughout the roughly 24-week study period. Patch testing was performed on the upper back with Finn chambers containing 0.01% DPC, and the patch tests were scored after 6 days according to International Contact Dermatitis Research Group standards. Most of the patients in the cohort were female, and the cohort covered alopecia areata with under or over 50% scalp involvement, alopecia totalis and alopecia universalis. Libraries were combined into a pool for sequencing, and differences in TCR yield between samples came mainly from small differences in library volumes within the pool. This study followed changes in the peripheral blood TCR repertoire in vivo during primary and secondary sensitization of alopecia patients to the hapten diphenylcyclopropenone (DPC). Blood samples were taken from patients before sensitization (week 0) and at 2, 6 and about 24 weeks after DPC sensitization. Some 29 alopecia patients provided blood for TCR sequencing at one to four time points (pre-sensitization, 2, 6 and 24 weeks). What the authors observed across the whole study: The number of PT1 expanded TCRs positively correlated with patch test score, significant at thresholds 8, 16 and 32 but not 4. After repeated subsampling, changes were observed in the strength of the expansion versus patch-test correlation and in the threshold at which the correlation became significant. Compared with pre-sensitization or healthy control sets, expanded TCRs formed significantly more large CDR3 similarity clusters, which is consistent with antigen-driven responses. Alopecia, a presumed autoimmune disease, was present in all patients, so the immune response of the patients might differ from that of healthy individuals. DPC sensitization did not change how many TCRs were above 1 in 1000 frequency, and no evidence was found of alterations in global repertoire structure.

Libraries were constructed by RACE. The run used a NextSeq 500. During library preparation, unique molecular identifiers were attached to individual cDNA molecules so that TCRs could be counted quantitatively and reproducibly. Both TCR alpha and TCR beta chains were sequenced from each blood RNA sample. The study's processing was this. Samples had a median of approximately 96,000 TCRs, with a range from about 23,224 to 690,600. V, J and CDR3 annotation of the TCR reads was performed with the Decombinator software suite. For the PS versus PT1 abundance plots, all samples were subsampled to the same number of TCRs (28,000). Expanded TCRs were defined as absent before sensitization and observed at least eight times at the 2-week time point. TCRdb ran its own pipeline on the public reads, namely fastp trimming at Q25 and MiXCR clone calling, and kept in-frame beta chains. Rows matching on CDR3 protein sequence are summarized as one entry with the most common DNA and genes. These V and J calls are TCRdb output, not the study's own analysis. The sample profile shows some 79,000 distinct CDR3 sequences; under 9% of them were found once. In total, the top ten clones hold 1.5% to 1.7% of the sample.

In light of the paper, this sample's time point label describes: patch test 1, 2 weeks after DPC sensitization. Explained via the paper, the treatment or condition label denotes: therapeutic diphenylcyclopropenone sensitization with weekly scalp DPC. Blood at each patch-test visit was drawn before the patch test was applied. To be eligible, patients had to be aged 18 to 70, diagnosed with alopecia and judged suitable for DPC therapy, while pregnant patients were excluded. Unfractionated whole blood was collected in Tempus Blood RNA tubes, and total RNA was extracted from that blood. Here the sequenced sample was whole blood, taken in connection with sensitization to the hapten diphenylcyclopropenone (DPC). This TCR came from a woman aged 25 to 39 with alopecia areata. Some clones in this sample may be carry-over from other donors' samples. This chain is built from TRBV30 and TRBJ2-3, with TRBD1 as a weak D call on 6 bases. The bases read TGTTCCTGGAGTGTCGGGGACACGAACACAGATACGCAGTATTTT. Translated, this is CSWSVGDTNTDTQYF.